The 20 T cell receptor beta chains presented below share a single source sample, sequenced in a study of T cell changes during pregnancy in multiple sclerosis. Assay: immunoSEQ multiplex PCR; the TCRdb copy retains only in-frame clones and omits some. The sample carries tens of thousands of clones, around 90% recorded once. The material was CD4+ T cells from peripheral blood mononuclear cells, obtained in the first trimester of pregnancy. These receptors all stem from a female donor with multiple sclerosis, enrolled in a pregnancy study.

This chain joins TRBV7-2 and TRBJ1-2; tentative D call: TRBD1 (5 bases). V lost 1 base and J lost 4, with 10 bases in between. CDR1 is SGHTA, CDR2 FQGNSA, per germline. This CDR3 is 14 amino acids long. The CDR3 region has the DNA TGTGCCAGCAGCTTAGTTAAGACAGCCTATGGCTACACCTTC. Protein product: CASSLVKTAYGYTF.

The rearrangement links TRBV9 to TRBJ1-3; no reliable D call. There are 14 residues in the CDR3. V shed 4 bases and J shed 1 base, with 9 bases lying between them. Germline V gene lookup returns CDR1 SGDLS and CDR2 YYNGEE. The CDR3 DNA reads as TGTGCCAGCAGCACCCCGGGGTCTGGAAACACCATATATTTT. It is translated as CASSTPGSGNTIYF.

This CDR3 reads CASSPLVGSGSYNEQFF. CDR3 DNA sequence: TGTGCCAGCTCACCACTGGTGGGTAGCGGGAGCTACAATGAGCAGTTCTTC. The chain uses TRBV18 and TRBJ2-1; 9 bases fit TRBD2. Germline-derived CDR1 and CDR2 are KGHSH and LQKENI. CDR3 size: 17 residues. V dropped 1 base and J dropped 3; count of bases not matched to a gene: 7.

The V and J genes are TRBV21-1 and TRBJ2-1; the table assigns TRBD2, which was not confirmed against the DNA. TRBV21-1 constitutes a pseudogene. The CDR3 totals 9 residues. CDR3 coding DNA: TGTGCCAGCAGCCTAGAGCAGTTCTTC. Encoded protein: CASSLEQFF.

In this sample, this clone turned up once. This chain connects TRBV7-3 to TRBJ1-2; D not certain. The V end was cut by 2 bases, the J end by 5 bases, with 15 bases between. Germline CDR1 and CDR2: SGHTA and FQGTGA. The CDR3 totals 15 residues. The CDR3 sequence: CASSLGSGEEYGYTF. The CDR3 DNA reads as TGTGCCAGCAGCTTAGGTTCCGGGGAGGAGTATGGCTACACCTTC.

This chain connects TRBV6-4 to TRBJ2-3, with TRBD2 matching 8 bases. V dropped 6 bases and J dropped 0; count of bases not matched to a gene: 5. CDR1 and CDR2 (germline): MRHNA, SNTAGT. This CDR3 comprises 15 residues. The CDR3 loop is CASRASGLSTDTQYF. The CDR3 DNA reads TGTGCCAGCAGAGCTAGCGGGCTAAGCACAGATACGCAGTATTTT.

V usage is TRBV9 and J usage is TRBJ2-1; 7 bases are a match to TRBD1. This CDR3 comprises 17 residues. Germline CDR1 and CDR2: SGDLS and YYNGEE. Germline trimming cut 4 bases from V and 0 bases from J; bases unmatched to any gene: 10. The CDR3 sequence: CASSLPTTGSSYNEQFF. The CDR3 nucleotides are TGTGCCAGCAGCTTACCAACGACAGGGAGCTCCTACAATGAGCAGTTCTTC.

This rearrangement joins TRBV6-5 to TRBJ2-7; TRBD1 matches at 8 bases. The CDR3 extends over 14 amino acids. CDR1 is MNHEY, CDR2 SVGAGI, per germline. Trimming removed 4 bases from V and 5 bases from J; junction bases left unmatched: 7. Here the CDR3 reads CASSLGQGRDEQYF. The CDR3, as DNA: TGTGCCAGCAGTTTAGGACAGGGTCGGGACGAGCAGTACTTC.

The chain employs TRBV19 and TRBJ2-6, with no clear D. V was shortened by 10 bases and J by 1 base, with 23 bases between the two germline ends. This CDR3 region has 18 residues. Germline loops: CDR1 LNHDA, CDR2 SQIVND (reference sequence). The DNA of the CDR3 is TGTGCCAACGATCGAGGCTTGGTGGAGCGATCTGGGGCCAACGTCCTGACTTTC. Its translation is CANDRGLVERSGANVLTF.

The chain recombines TRBV7-8 with TRBJ2-2; D is perhaps TRBD2 (5 bases). In germline, CDR1 is SGHVS, CDR2 FQNEAQ. Trimming left V 10 bases short and J 4 bases short, with 19 bases between. The CDR3 contains 15 residues. The CDR3 DNA reads TGTGCCACAACTTGGGGAGCGGCGGTCACCGGGGAGCTGTTTTTT. Protein sequence: CATTWGAAVTGELFF.

Written as DNA, the CDR3 is TGCGCCAGCAGCTTGGCCCAAATAGCGGACTCCTACGAGCAGTACTTC. Amino acids: CASSLAQIADSYEQYF. V usage is TRBV5-1 and J usage is TRBJ2-7; D is possibly TRBD2 (6 bases). Trimming took 0 bases from V and 0 from J, leaving 13 bases between them. This CDR3 has 16 residues. Germline CDR1 and CDR2: SGHRS and YFSETQ.

The chain is built from TRBV6-5 and TRBJ2-3, with TRBD2 matching 8 bases. The V segment lost 8 bases and the J segment 4 bases; nucleotides outside the gene matches: 5. This CDR3 spans 13 amino acids. Germline-derived CDR1 and CDR2 are MNHEY and SVGAGI. CDR3 region: CASPGGAPDTQYF. CDR3 nucleotide sequence: TGTGCCAGCCCGGGGGGGGCCCCAGATACGCAGTATTTT.

In its sample, this clone was seen once. The rearrangement links TRBV7-2 to TRBJ1-1, with a tentative D call TRBD1 (6 bases). Trimming left V 10 bases short and J 1 base short, with 13 bases between. The length of the CDR3 is 13 residues. Germline loops: CDR1 SGHTA, CDR2 FQGNSA. CDR3 nucleotides: TGTGCCACAAGCGGACAGACGAACACTGAAGCTTTCTTT. This sequence encodes CATSGQTNTEAFF.

The chain uses TRBV6-6 and TRBJ1-5; D is possibly TRBD1 (6 bases). From germline, CDR1 is MNHNY and CDR2 SVGAGI (reference sequence). The CDR3 has 16 residues. Trimming took off 5 bases at V and 0 bases at J, with 14 bases between the two ends. The CDR3 spells CASSLGQSYSNQPQHF. The CDR3 coding sequence is TGTGCCAGCAGTCTTGGACAGTCGTATAGCAATCAGCCCCAGCATTTT.

The chain combines TRBV4-1 with TRBJ1-2; the match to TRBD1 covers 7 bases. The germline V gene has CDR1 MGHRA and CDR2 YSYEKL. The CDR3 extends over 17 amino acids. The trim removed 0 bases at V and 4 bases at J, leaving 11 bases unmatched. CDR3 sequence: CASSQELKGAQGYGYTF. For the CDR3, the DNA is TGCGCCAGCAGCCAAGAGCTAAAGGGGGCACAGGGCTATGGCTACACCTTC.

V usage is TRBV2 and J usage is TRBJ1-4; TRBD1 is a possible D gene (5 bases). The CDR3 covers 14 residues. Trimming cost V 6 bases and J 2 bases, with 10 bases left between them. Per germline, CDR1 SNHLY and CDR2 FYNNEI. CDR3 coding DNA: TGTGCCAGCAGATTACAGGCGACTAATGAAAAACTGTTTTTT. Translating gives CASRLQATNEKLFF.

The V gene is TRBV27, the J gene TRBJ2-1; no clear D gene. Germline values: CDR1 MNHEY, CDR2 SMNVEV (reference sequence). The CDR3 runs to 13 residues. Trimming removed 2 bases from V and 9 bases from J, with 11 bases in between. This CDR3 is CASSLEVRTEQFF. CDR3 bases: TGTGCCAGCAGTTTAGAGGTTCGTACTGAGCAGTTCTTC.

The chain combines TRBV7-9 with TRBJ2-5, with 9 positions matching TRBD2. V was pared by 5 bases and J by 5 bases, with 9 bases of the junction left unmatched. The length of the CDR3 is 15 residues. In germline, CDR1 is SEHNR, CDR2 FQNEAQ (reference sequence). The CDR3 protein is CASSPVGGGAETQYF. CDR3 DNA: TGTGCCAGCAGCCCTGTCGGCGGGGGGGCGGAGACCCAGTACTTC.

The chain uses TRBV7-8 and TRBJ1-6; no firm D call. The germline V gene has CDR1 SGHVS and CDR2 FQNEAQ. The CDR3 runs to 15 residues. The germline V and J ends were trimmed by 4 bases and 10 bases, with 17 bases remaining between them. In DNA form, the CDR3 reads TGTGCCAGCAGCTCCCGGAGGAATTCGGAATCACCCCTCCACTTT. This gives the protein CASSSRRNSESPLHF.

This clone was seen many times. The chain carries TRBV29-1 and TRBJ1-1, with a weak D call TRBD1 (6 bases). The CDR3 loop spans 14 amino acids. V dropped 1 base and J dropped 4 bases, with 13 bases sitting between them. From germline, CDR1 is SQVTM and CDR2 ANQGSEA. CDR3 amino acids: CSVEVGGGGTEAFF. Here the CDR3 DNA reads TGCAGCGTTGAAGTGGGGGGCGGGGGCACTGAAGCTTTCTTT.